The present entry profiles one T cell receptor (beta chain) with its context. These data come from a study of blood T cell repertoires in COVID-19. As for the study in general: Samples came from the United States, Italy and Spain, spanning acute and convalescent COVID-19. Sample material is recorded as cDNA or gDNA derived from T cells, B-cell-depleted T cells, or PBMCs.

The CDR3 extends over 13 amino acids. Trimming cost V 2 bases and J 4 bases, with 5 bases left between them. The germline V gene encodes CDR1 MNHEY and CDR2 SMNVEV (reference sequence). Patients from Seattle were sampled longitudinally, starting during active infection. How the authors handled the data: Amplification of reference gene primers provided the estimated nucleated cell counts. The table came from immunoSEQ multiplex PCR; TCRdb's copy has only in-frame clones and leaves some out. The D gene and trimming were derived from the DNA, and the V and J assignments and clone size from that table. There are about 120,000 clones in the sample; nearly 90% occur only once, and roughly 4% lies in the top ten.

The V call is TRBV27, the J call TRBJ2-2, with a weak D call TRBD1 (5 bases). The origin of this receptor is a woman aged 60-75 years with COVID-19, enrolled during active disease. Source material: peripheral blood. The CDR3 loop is CASSLGATGELFF. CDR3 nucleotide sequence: TGTGCCAGCAGTTTAGGGGCCACCGGGGAGCTGTTTTTT.